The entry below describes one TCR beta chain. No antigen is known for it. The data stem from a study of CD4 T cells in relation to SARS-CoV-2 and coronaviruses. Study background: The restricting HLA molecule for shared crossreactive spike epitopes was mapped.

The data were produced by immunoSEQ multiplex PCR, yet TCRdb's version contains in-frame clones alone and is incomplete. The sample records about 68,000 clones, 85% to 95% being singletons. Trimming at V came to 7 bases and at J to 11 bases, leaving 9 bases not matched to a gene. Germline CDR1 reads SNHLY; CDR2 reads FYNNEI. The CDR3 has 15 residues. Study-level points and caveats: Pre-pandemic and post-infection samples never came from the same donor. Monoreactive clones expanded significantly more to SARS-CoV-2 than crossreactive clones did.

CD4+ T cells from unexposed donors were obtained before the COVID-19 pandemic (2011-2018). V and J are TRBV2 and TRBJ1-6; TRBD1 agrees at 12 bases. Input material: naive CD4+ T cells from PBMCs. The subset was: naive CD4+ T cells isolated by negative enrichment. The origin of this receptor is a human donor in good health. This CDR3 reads CASIRTRDRGPPLHF. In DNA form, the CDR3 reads TGTGCCAGCATTCGCACCCGGGACAGGGGGCCACCCCTCCACTTT.